This T cell receptor (beta chain) was identified during a study of cytomegalovirus exposure and HLA in healthy donors. Regarding the study as a whole: Rare TCR sequences dominated, though some public TCRs recurred in many donors. Earlier analysis found most TCR beta V segments productive about 87% or about 30% of the time. Sequencing artifact likely explains a cluster of highly shared sequence variants. TRBV6-2, TRBV6-3 and some other V segments were excluded as indistinguishable.

Primers for the PCR totalled 60 Vbeta and 13 Jbeta. Method: immunoSEQ multiplex PCR; TCRdb's copy keeps in-frame clones and lacks some. The table lists 150,000 to 200,000 clones, less than 90% of them singletons. Notes on this clone: Its matching antigen is unknown.

The V gene lost 7 bases and the J gene lost 4 bases, with 10 bases spanning the gap. Germline V gene data show CDR1 as MDHEN and CDR2 as SYDVKM. The CDR3 is 13 residues long. This sequence originates from a woman aged 18-29 years in good health and CMV-seronegative. This chain joins TRBV28 and TRBJ2-2, with D unresolved. The material sequenced was PBMCs. DNA for the CDR3: TGTGCCAGCACCCCCTCCTTCACCGGGGAGCTGTTTTTT. Protein sequence: CASTPSFTGELFF.